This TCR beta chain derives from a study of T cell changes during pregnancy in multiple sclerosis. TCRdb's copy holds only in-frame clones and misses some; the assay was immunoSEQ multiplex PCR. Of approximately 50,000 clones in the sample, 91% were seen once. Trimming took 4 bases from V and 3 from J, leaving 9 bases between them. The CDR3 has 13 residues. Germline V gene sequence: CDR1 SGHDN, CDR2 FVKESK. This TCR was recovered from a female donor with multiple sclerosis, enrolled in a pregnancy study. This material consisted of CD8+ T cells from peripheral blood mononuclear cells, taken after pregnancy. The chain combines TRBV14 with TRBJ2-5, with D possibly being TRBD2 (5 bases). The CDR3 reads CASSPRGKETQYF. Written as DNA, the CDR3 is TGTGCCAGCAGCCCCCGGGGTAAAGAGACCCAGTACTTC. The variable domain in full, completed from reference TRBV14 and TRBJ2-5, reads EAGVTQFPSHSVIEKGQTVTLRCDPISGHDNLYWYRRVMGKEIKFLLHFVKESKQDESGMPNNRFLAERTGGTYSTLKVQPAELEDSGVYFCASSPRGKETQYFGPGTRLLVL.